The clone carrying this T cell receptor beta chain appeared a few times. The germline V and J ends were trimmed by 7 bases and 0 bases, with 9 bases remaining between them. Germline CDR1 reads MNHEY; CDR2 reads SVGAGI. This CDR3 contains 13 residues. MiXCR, applied by TCRdb to the 5' RACE reads, yields one record per CDR3 protein. Of 90,000 to 130,000 distinct CDR3 sequences in the sample, 10% to 15% were seen once. These data come from a study of early T cells in non-severe SARS-CoV-2 infection. Study background: Sequencing was performed on bulk RNA from unsorted whole blood, leaving chains unpaired.

The source was whole blood, collected at baseline. The chain has TRBV6-5 and TRBJ1-1; possibly TRBD1 for D (5 bases). The TCR sequence derives from an adult who was a healthcare worker with PCR-confirmed SARS-CoV-2 infection or an uninfected control (not recorded which). CDR3 loop: CASNSGMNTEAFF. Written as DNA, the CDR3 is TGTGCCAGCAATTCAGGGATGAACACTGAAGCTTTCTTT.